The rows below give T cell receptor beta chains drawn from one sample of a study of blood T cell repertoires in COVID-19. Here immunoSEQ multiplex PCR was the method, and the copy in TCRdb shows in-frame clones only, minus some. The sample yields about 68,000 clones, nearly 90% seen once. Sequencing was performed on peripheral blood. The receptors derive from a man aged 50 to 59 with active COVID-19. Each CDR3 is given with its conserved first and last residue. Each record gives: clone size, D gene, V gene, J gene, CDR3 DNA, CDR3 protein. D genes are given only for firm matches. Part of the rows lack a size; the others show once, few, many or a class for expanded clones.

size: NA
D: TRBD1
V: TRBV5-6
J: TRBJ1-2
DNA: TGTGCCAGCAGCCCGGATGGGACAGCTAACTATGGCTACACCTTC
CDR3: CASSPDGTANYGYTF

size: once
D: NA
V: TRBV3-1/TRBV3-2
J: TRBJ2-5
DNA: TGTGCCAGCAGCCAAGCGGCGGGCCGGGAGACCCAGTACTTC
CDR3: CASSQAAGRETQYF

size: NA
D: TRBD1
V: TRBV29-1
J: TRBJ1-1
DNA: TGCAGCGTAGGACAGGGGGGGAACACTGAAGCTTTCTTT
CDR3: CSVGQGGNTEAFF

size: NA
D: TRBD2
V: TRBV9
J: TRBJ2-3
DNA: TGTGCCAGCAGCGTACGCGGGGGGCTACCAGATACGCAGTATTTT
CDR3: CASSVRGGLPDTQYF

size: NA
D: NA
V: TRBV4-3
J: TRBJ1-2
DNA: TGCGCCAGCAGCCAGCGCGGCGGGGCCCCTAACTATGGCTACACCTTC
CDR3: CASSQRGGAPNYGYTF

size: NA
D: NA
V: TRBV4-1
J: TRBJ1-2
DNA: TGCGCCAGCAGCCACCCGACTACATACTATGGCTACACCTTC
CDR3: CASSHPTTYYGYTF

size: NA
D: NA
V: TRBV7-8
J: TRBJ2-1
DNA: TGTGCCAGCAGCTTAGAGGGGCCGGGCTCCTACAATGAGCAGTTCTTC
CDR3: CASSLEGPGSYNEQFF

size: NA
D: NA
V: TRBV2
J: TRBJ2-7
DNA: TGTGCCAGCAGTGAGCGGTGGGAGCAGTACTTC
CDR3: CASSERWEQYF

size: once
D: TRBD1
V: TRBV6-1
J: TRBJ1-2
DNA: TGTGCCAGCAGGTGGACAGGGGAGGACTATGGCTACACCTTC
CDR3: CASRWTGEDYGYTF

size: NA
D: TRBD1
V: TRBV5-8
J: TRBJ1-3
DNA: TGTGCCAGCAGCAGGGGACAGGGCCTACTATCGCCCTCTGGAAACACCATATATTTT
CDR3: CASSRGQGLLSPSGNTIYF

size: NA
D: NA
V: TRBV9
J: TRBJ1-2
DNA: TGTGCCAGCAGCGTAGCTACAGGGTATGGGACCGACCCCTCGGGGGGCTACACCTTC
CDR3: CASSVATGYGTDPSGGYTF

size: NA
D: NA
V: TRBV7-8
J: TRBJ1-3
DNA: TGTGCCAGCAGCCCACAGGGTGTGAGAAACACCATATATTTT
CDR3: CASSPQGVRNTIYF

size: NA
D: NA
V: TRBV30
J: TRBJ1-1
DNA: TGTGCCTGGGATAAGGGGCTGACTGAAGCTTTCTTT
CDR3: CAWDKGLTEAFF

size: NA
D: NA
V: TRBV11-2
J: TRBJ1-2
DNA: TGTGCCAGCAGCTTAGGAGCAGGGTACTATGGCTACACCTTC
CDR3: CASSLGAGYYGYTF

size: NA
D: NA
V: TRBV5-1
J: TRBJ2-4
DNA: TGCGCCAGCAGCACGGACAGCCCCAAAAACATTCAGTACTTC
CDR3: CASSTDSPKNIQYF

size: NA
D: NA
V: TRBV3-1/TRBV3-2
J: TRBJ2-3
DNA: TGTGCCAGCAGCATCTCGGGGGGCCGGAGCACAGATACGCAGTATTTT
CDR3: CASSISGGRSTDTQYF

size: NA
D: NA
V: TRBV6-6
J: TRBJ1-4
DNA: TGTGCCAGCACCCACGTGAGGGGGAACCAGCCCAAACTGTTTTTT
CDR3: CASTHVRGNQPKLFF

size: NA
D: TRBD2
V: TRBV30
J: TRBJ2-1
DNA: TGTGCCTGGAGTGTACTAGCGGGGGGCTACAATGAGCAGTTCTTC
CDR3: CAWSVLAGGYNEQFF

size: NA
D: NA
V: TRBV4-1
J: TRBJ2-4
DNA: TGCGCCAGCAGCCTTCCCCAGGGGTCTAAAAACATTCAGTACTTC
CDR3: CASSLPQGSKNIQYF

size: NA
D: NA
V: TRBV19
J: TRBJ1-2
DNA: TGTGCCAGTATGGGCGGGTTTGGGGTTGGCTACACCTTC
CDR3: CASMGGFGVGYTF

size: NA
D: TRBD2
V: TRBV24-1
J: TRBJ2-1
DNA: TGTGCCACCAGTGATTCAAAGCGGGGGGGCATTGAGCAGTTCTTC
CDR3: CATSDSKRGGIEQFF

size: NA
D: NA
V: TRBV11-2
J: TRBJ2-7
DNA: TGTGCCAGCAGCATGCAGGGTAACGAGCAGTACTTC
CDR3: CASSMQGNEQYF

size: NA
D: TRBD1
V: TRBV7-8
J: TRBJ1-6
DNA: TGTGCCAGCAGTTTAACAGGGGGAAGGTTTTCACCCCTCCACTTT
CDR3: CASSLTGGRFSPLHF

size: NA
D: NA
V: TRBV27
J: TRBJ1-4
DNA: TGTGCCAGCAGTTTAAGGGGTAATGAAAAACTGTTTTTT
CDR3: CASSLRGNEKLFF

size: NA
D: TRBD1
V: TRBV9
J: TRBJ1-1
DNA: TGTGCCAGCAGCGTACAGGGGGACACTGAAGCTTTCTTT
CDR3: CASSVQGDTEAFF

size: NA
D: NA
V: TRBV11-3
J: TRBJ2-1
DNA: TGTGCCAGCAGCTTAGAAGCAGGGCTTCTCTCCTACAATGAGCAGTTCTTC
CDR3: CASSLEAGLLSYNEQFF

size: once
D: TRBD2
V: TRBV6-5
J: TRBJ2-1
DNA: TGTGCCAGCAGTTACGCTAGCGGGGTTGGATACAATGAGCAGTTCTTC
CDR3: CASSYASGVGYNEQFF

size: NA
D: NA
V: TRBV2
J: TRBJ2-3
DNA: TGTGCCAGCAGCCTCTTCACCGGGACAAAAACCTTCACAGATACGCAGTATTTT
CDR3: CASSLFTGTKTFTDTQYF

size: NA
D: TRBD1
V: TRBV6-1
J: TRBJ1-3
DNA: TGTGCCAGCAGTGAAGGGACAGGACGAGGTTTGGGAGGAAACACCATATATTTT
CDR3: CASSEGTGRGLGGNTIYF

size: NA
D: TRBD2
V: TRBV7-2
J: TRBJ2-3
DNA: TGTGCCAGCAGCGCACGACTAGCGGGGGCTGATACGCAGTATTTT
CDR3: CASSARLAGADTQYF

size: few
D: NA
V: TRBV6-2/TRBV6-3
J: TRBJ1-5
DNA: TGTGCCAGCAGTTCCCACAGGGCCTATAGCAATCAGCCCCAGCATTTT
CDR3: CASSSHRAYSNQPQHF

size: NA
D: TRBD1
V: TRBV19
J: TRBJ1-1
DNA: TGTGCCAGTAGTAGGCCCTACTGGCAGGGGGCTGAAGCTTTCTTT
CDR3: CASSRPYWQGAEAFF

size: NA
D: TRBD1
V: TRBV29-1
J: TRBJ2-2
DNA: TGCAGCGTGAGGGACAGATTGAACACCGGGGAGCTGTTTTTT
CDR3: CSVRDRLNTGELFF

size: NA
D: TRBD1
V: TRBV10-3
J: TRBJ1-6
DNA: TGTGCCTCGACAGGGAATGATAATTCACCCCTCCACTTT
CDR3: CASTGNDNSPLHF

size: once
D: NA
V: TRBV2
J: TRBJ1-2
DNA: TGTGCCAGCAGTCTCGTAGGGGGTAACTATGGCTACACCTTC
CDR3: CASSLVGGNYGYTF

size: NA
D: NA
V: TRBV7-2
J: TRBJ2-1
DNA: TGTGCCAGCAGCTTGGGCGCCAGTTCGACTGAGCAGTTCTTC
CDR3: CASSLGASSTEQFF

size: NA
D: NA
V: TRBV7-2
J: TRBJ1-1
DNA: TGTGCCAGCCACCCTTTGGACAAGAACACTGAAGCTTTCTTT
CDR3: CASHPLDKNTEAFF

size: NA
D: TRBD2
V: TRBV4-1
J: TRBJ2-1
DNA: TGCGCCAGCGGGCGGGGGGATGAGCAGTTCTTC
CDR3: CASGRGDEQFF

size: NA
D: NA
V: TRBV18
J: TRBJ2-6
DNA: TGTGCCAGCTCACGGTCAGTTGCCTCTGGGGCCAACGTCCTGACTTTC
CDR3: CASSRSVASGANVLTF

size: NA
D: NA
V: TRBV6-5
J: TRBJ2-3
DNA: TGTGCCAGCAGCGGACAGACTACAGATACGCAGTATTTT
CDR3: CASSGQTTDTQYF

size: NA
D: NA
V: TRBV27
J: TRBJ2-3
DNA: TGTGCCAGCAGTTCCCAGGGGGCGGGGGGGGATACGCAGTATTTT
CDR3: CASSSQGAGGDTQYF

size: NA
D: TRBD1
V: TRBV5-5
J: TRBJ2-2
DNA: TGTGCCAGCAGCTCCCCAGGGGGCGCCGACACCGGGGAGCTGTTTTTT
CDR3: CASSSPGGADTGELFF

size: once
D: NA
V: TRBV11-2
J: TRBJ2-1
DNA: TGTGCCAGCAGCTCCGGACTGAGCTCCTACAATGAGCAGTTCTTC
CDR3: CASSSGLSSYNEQFF

size: NA
D: TRBD1
V: TRBV6-5
J: TRBJ2-6
DNA: TGTGCCAGCAGGACAGGGGGCCCTGGGGCCAACGTCCTGACTTTC
CDR3: CASRTGGPGANVLTF

size: NA
D: NA
V: TRBV7-2
J: TRBJ2-7
DNA: TGTGCCAGCAGCAAAAGGGAGGGGGGACGCGACGAGCAGTACTTC
CDR3: CASSKREGGRDEQYF

size: NA
D: TRBD1
V: TRBV29-1
J: TRBJ2-7
DNA: TGCAGCGTTGAAATGGGGACAGGGGACTACGAGCAGTACTTC
CDR3: CSVEMGTGDYEQYF

size: NA
D: TRBD1
V: TRBV9
J: TRBJ1-6
DNA: TGTGCCAGCAGCGCCGGACAGGGGGGCTATTCACCCCTCCACTTT
CDR3: CASSAGQGGYSPLHF

size: few
D: NA
V: TRBV4-1
J: TRBJ2-7
DNA: TGCGCCAGCAGCCAGACACCTATCTACGAGCAGTACTTC
CDR3: CASSQTPIYEQYF

size: NA
D: NA
V: TRBV10-1
J: TRBJ2-7
DNA: TGCGCCAGCAGTGAGTCTTGGAGGGGCGAGCAGTACTTC
CDR3: CASSESWRGEQYF

size: NA
D: TRBD1
V: TRBV7-8
J: TRBJ1-1
DNA: TGTGCCAGCAGCACAGAGGACAGGGGAGGTACTGAAGCTTTCTTT
CDR3: CASSTEDRGGTEAFF

size: NA
D: NA
V: TRBV30
J: TRBJ2-1
DNA: TGTGCCTGGAGTGTACAAGGCAGGCACTACAATGAGCAGTTCTTC
CDR3: CAWSVQGRHYNEQFF

size: NA
D: NA
V: TRBV9
J: TRBJ1-2
DNA: TGTGCCAGCAGCATGGGAGGGAGGGTGTCTGGCTACACCTTC
CDR3: CASSMGGRVSGYTF

size: NA
D: TRBD1
V: TRBV5-1
J: TRBJ1-1
DNA: TGCGCCAGCCTGGTTACAGGGGGCAGTCTCGAAGCTTTCTTT
CDR3: CASLVTGGSLEAFF

size: NA
D: TRBD1
V: TRBV10-3
J: TRBJ2-1
DNA: TGTGCCATCAGTGGGGCCCGGGACAGGGTCGATGAGCAGTTCTTC
CDR3: CAISGARDRVDEQFF